This T cell receptor beta chain was captured by sequencing in a study of T cell responses to AZD1222 COVID-19 vaccine. Clones were sequenced by immunoSEQ multiplex PCR, and TCRdb holds only the in-frame ones, with some missing. Among 150,000 or so clones listed, 80% to 95% were seen once. Germline V CDR1 and CDR2: MDHEN, SYDVKM. The V gene lost 5 bases and the J gene lost 7 bases, with 12 bases spanning the gap. The CDR3 is 13 amino acids. Sequenced material: peripheral blood, taken on day 0 of AZD1222 vaccination. The TCR was taken from an adult in good health. The chain recombines TRBV28 with TRBJ1-5; D unresolved. The CDR3 sequence is CASSLRHDQPQHF. The CDR3 nucleotides are TGTGCCAGCAGTCTCCGCCACGACCAGCCCCAGCATTTT.